This passage covers 9 T cell receptor beta chains from one sample sequenced in a study of sequential checkpoint blockade in melanoma (dated by TCRdb to the late 2010s). This sample's treatment or condition label indicates: randomized to nivolumab then ipilimumab (arm A) or the reverse (arm B). Library prep was done by the immunoSEQ multiplex PCR assay. TCRdb's version of the immuneACCESS table is confined to in-frame rearrangements and falls short of the full clone set. An unresolved V gene accounts for under half of the shortfall where checked; the remainder is of unknown origin. The sample yields over 15,000 clones; roughly 69% were counted once. The ten largest clones capture 18% of the sample. The specimen was CD8+ T cells sorted from blood (inferred from file names), collected from a patient given nivolumab and ipilimumab in sequence. The source is a human donor with melanoma.

This clone was found a few times. The chain joins TRBV7-2 to TRBJ2-7, with a tentative D call TRBD1 (6 bases). Looked up from germline, CDR1 is SGHTA and CDR2 is FQGNSA. CDR3 length: 15 amino acids. V was pared by 5 bases and J by 3 bases, with 17 bases between. CDR3 sequence (DNA): TGTGCCAGCAGCCCGGACAGCGACTCCAGCTACGAGCAGTACTTC. Its translation is CASSPDSDSSYEQYF.

V and J are TRBV30 and TRBJ2-3, with TRBD1 matching over 9 bases. After removal of 4 bases from V and 3 bases from J, the junction contained 8 bases not matched to a gene. CDR3 length equals 15 residues. Per the germline V gene, CDR1 is GTSNPN and CDR2 is SVGIG (reference sequence). The CDR3 DNA sequence: TGTGCCTGGACCGCAGGGACAGGGTGGACAGATACGCAGTATTTT. This sequence encodes CAWTAGTGWTDTQYF. Variable domain in full (rest from reference TRBV30 and TRBJ2-3): SQTIHQWPATLVQPVGSPLSLECTVEGTSNPNLYWYRQAAGRGLQLLFYSVGIGQISSEVPQNLSASRPQDRQFILSSKKLLLSDSGFYLCAWTAGTGWTDTQYFGPGTRLTVL.

This rearrangement joins TRBV7-9 to TRBJ2-7; TRBD2 is a possible D gene (5 bases). CDR3 length: 15 residues. Deletions cut 0 bases from V and 3 bases from J, with 12 bases between. CDR1 and CDR2 from the germline V gene are SEHNR and FQNEAQ (reference sequence). The CDR3 DNA is TGTGCCAGCAGCTTAGCCTTGATCGGGGACTACGAGCAGTACTTC. Protein product: CASSLALIGDYEQYF.

The rearrangement links TRBV5-6 to TRBJ2-5; D might be TRBD1 (6 bases). The CDR3 is 15 residues long. The germline CDR1 and CDR2 sequences are SGHDT and YYEEEE. Trimming pared 1 base from V and 3 bases from J, leaving 13 bases between. CDR3 protein: CASSLKVWTEETQYF. The CDR3 region has the DNA TGTGCCAGCAGCTTGAAAGTTTGGACAGAAGAGACCCAGTACTTC.

V and J are TRBV28 and TRBJ1-1, with a tentative D call TRBD1 (6 bases). Germline CDR1 reads MDHEN; CDR2 reads SYDVKM. V gave up 2 bases and J gave up 4 bases, with 14 bases separating them. This CDR3 comprises 15 residues. The CDR3 DNA reads as TGTGCCAGCAGTTTAGGGCAGGGGTTTCGCACTGAAGCTTTCTTT. Amino acid sequence: CASSLGQGFRTEAFF.

This clone was counted a few times. V gene TRBV28 combines with J gene TRBJ1-1; perhaps TRBD1 as D (6 bases). CDR3 length: 14 amino acids. The V gene lost 6 bases and the J gene lost 1 base, with 12 bases spanning the gap. Germline V gene sequence: CDR1 MDHEN, CDR2 SYDVKM. CDR3 DNA sequence: TGTGCCAGCAGAGCCCGACAGGAGAACACTGAAGCTTTCTTT. Protein product: CASRARQENTEAFF. Using reference TRBV28 and TRBJ1-1 for the parts outside the CDR3, the full variable domain is DVKVTQSSRYLVKRTGEKVFLECVQDMDHENMFWYRQDPGLGLRLIYFSYDVKMKEKGDIPEGYSVSREKKERFSLILESASTNQTSMYLCASRARQENTEAFFGQGTRLTVV.

The genes are TRBV11-2 and TRBJ2-7; TRBD2 is a possible D gene (5 bases). Germline loops: CDR1 SGHAT, CDR2 FQNNGV. This CDR3 contains 14 residues. V gave up 1 base and J gave up 3 bases, with 10 bases separating them. The CDR3 loop is CASSLGRSHYEQYF. CDR3 in DNA: TGTGCCAGCAGCTTAGGGAGGAGCCACTACGAGCAGTACTTC.

By its share, this clone is medium-sized. The chain employs TRBV7-9 and TRBJ2-7; 7 bases fit TRBD1. V was pared by 0 bases and J by 7 bases, with 9 bases of the junction left unmatched. Germline V CDR1 and CDR2: SEHNR, FQNEAQ (reference sequence). This CDR3 has 15 amino acids. CDR3 residues: CASSLAVTGVGEQYF. The CDR3 region has the DNA TGTGCCAGCAGCTTAGCTGTAACAGGGGTGGGGGAGCAGTACTTC.

The chain has TRBV10-2 and TRBJ2-7, with unresolved D. CDR1 is WSHSY and CDR2 is SAAADI in the germline V gene. V lost 6 bases to trimming and J lost 0 bases, with 6 bases between them. The length of the CDR3 is 12 residues. The CDR3 DNA sequence: TGCGCCAGCAGGCCGAGCTCCTACGAGCAGTACTTC. It specifies CASRPSSYEQYF.